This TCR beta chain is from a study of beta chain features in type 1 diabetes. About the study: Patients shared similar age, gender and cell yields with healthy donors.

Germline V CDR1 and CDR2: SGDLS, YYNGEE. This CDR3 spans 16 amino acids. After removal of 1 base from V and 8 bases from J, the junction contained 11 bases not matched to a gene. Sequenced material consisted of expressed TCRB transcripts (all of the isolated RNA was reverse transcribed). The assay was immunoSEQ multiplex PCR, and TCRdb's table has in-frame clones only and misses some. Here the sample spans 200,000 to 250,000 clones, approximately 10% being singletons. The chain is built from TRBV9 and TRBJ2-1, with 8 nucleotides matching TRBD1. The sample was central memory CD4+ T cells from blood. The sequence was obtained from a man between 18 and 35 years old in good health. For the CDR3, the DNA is TGTGCCAGCAGCGTAAGAAGGACAGGGTACTTGGATGAGCAGTTCTTC. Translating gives CASSVRRTGYLDEQFF.